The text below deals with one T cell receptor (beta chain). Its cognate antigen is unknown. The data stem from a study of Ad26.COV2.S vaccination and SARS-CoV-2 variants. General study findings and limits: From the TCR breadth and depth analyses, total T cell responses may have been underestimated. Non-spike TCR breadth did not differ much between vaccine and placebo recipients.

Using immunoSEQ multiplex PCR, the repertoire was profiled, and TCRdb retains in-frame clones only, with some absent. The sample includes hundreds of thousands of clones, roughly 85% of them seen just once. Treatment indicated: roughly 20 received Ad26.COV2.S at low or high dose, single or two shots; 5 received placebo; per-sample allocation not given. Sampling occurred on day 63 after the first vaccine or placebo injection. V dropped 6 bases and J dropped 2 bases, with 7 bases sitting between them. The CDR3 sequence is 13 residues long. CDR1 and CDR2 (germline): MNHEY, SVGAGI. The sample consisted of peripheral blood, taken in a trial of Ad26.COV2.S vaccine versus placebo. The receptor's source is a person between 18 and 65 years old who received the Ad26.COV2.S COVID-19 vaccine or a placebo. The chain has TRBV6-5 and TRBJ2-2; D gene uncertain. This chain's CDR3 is CASRWGNTGELFF. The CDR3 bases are TGTGCCAGCAGGTGGGGAAACACCGGGGAGCTGTTTTTT.